Listed below are T cell receptor beta chains from one sample, sequenced in a study of T cells in Graves' hyperthyroidism and ophthalmopathy. TCRdb reanalysed the multiplex PCR reads using MiXCR and keeps one entry per CDR3 protein. The sample lists 450,000 to 700,000 distinct CDR3 sequences; about half were seen once. Sequenced material: peripheral blood or thyroid tissue (not recorded which). The receptor set was obtained from a woman between 18 and 29 years old with Graves' hyperthyroidism. Both conserved end residues are part of each CDR3. A D gene is named only where the DNA matches it firmly. Clone sizes are given selectively: once, few, many, or a class where the clone is expanded.

V gene: TRBV15
D gene: -
J gene: TRBJ2-7
clone size: -
CDR3 DNA: TGTGCCACCAGCAGATCAGGGACGGTGAAAGAGCAGTACTTC
CDR3 protein: CATSRSGTVKEQYF

V gene: TRBV2
D gene: -
J gene: TRBJ1-5
clone size: few
CDR3 DNA: TGTGCCAGCAGTGTTCGTAGCAATCAGCCCCAGCATTTT
CDR3 protein: CASSVRSNQPQHF

V gene: TRBV29-1
D gene: TRBD2
J gene: TRBJ2-7
clone size: -
CDR3 DNA: TGCAGCGTTGAAGGGTTAGCGGGAGCCAACGAGCAGTACTTC
CDR3 protein: CSVEGLAGANEQYF

V gene: TRBV12-5
D gene: TRBD1
J gene: TRBJ1-2
clone size: -
CDR3 DNA: TGTGCTAGTGGTCTTCCCCCCGGGACAGGGCACGGCTACACCTTC
CDR3 protein: CASGLPPGTGHGYTF

V gene: TRBV7-3
D gene: TRBD1
J gene: TRBJ1-1
clone size: many
CDR3 DNA: TGTGCCAGCAGCTCCGGACAGGGGATCGCTTTCTTT
CDR3 protein: CASSSGQGIAFF

V gene: TRBV20-1
D gene: -
J gene: TRBJ1-5
clone size: few
CDR3 DNA: TGCAGTGCTAGACTAGCAAAGACCCAGCATTTT
CDR3 protein: CSARLAKTQHF

V gene: TRBV24-1
D gene: -
J gene: TRBJ2-3
clone size: few
CDR3 DNA: TGTGCCACCAGTGAAGCGGGTCCTACAGATACGCAGTATTTT
CDR3 protein: CATSEAGPTDTQYF

V gene: TRBV25-1
D gene: -
J gene: TRBJ2-5
clone size: many
CDR3 DNA: TGTGCCAGCAGTGAATTTGTAACGGAGACCCAGTACTTC
CDR3 protein: CASSEFVTETQYF

V gene: TRBV3-1
D gene: -
J gene: TRBJ2-2
clone size: few
CDR3 DNA: TGTGCCAGCAGCCTTGCCACTAGTTGGACCGGGGAGCTGTTTTTT
CDR3 protein: CASSLATSWTGELFF

V gene: TRBV6-1
D gene: -
J gene: TRBJ2-7
clone size: once
CDR3 DNA: TGTGCCATCAGTGGGGCCCGGGACTCTCTCTCCTACGAGCAGTACTTC
CDR3 protein: CAISGARDSLSYEQYF

V gene: TRBV20-1
D gene: TRBD1
J gene: TRBJ2-2
clone size: -
CDR3 DNA: TGCAGTGCTAGGAACAGGGGCGGGGAGCTGTTTTTT
CDR3 protein: CSARNRGGELFF

V gene: TRBV10-1
D gene: TRBD2
J gene: TRBJ2-5
clone size: -
CDR3 DNA: TGCGCCAGCAGTGAAGGGCGGGAGCAAGAGACCCAGTACTTC
CDR3 protein: CASSEGREQETQYF

V gene: TRBV7-8
D gene: -
J gene: TRBJ2-3
clone size: -
CDR3 DNA: TGTGCCAGCAGCGTAGGGAGGACCATCACAGATACGCAGTATTTT
CDR3 protein: CASSVGRTITDTQYF

V gene: TRBV20-1
D gene: -
J gene: TRBJ2-5
clone size: -
CDR3 DNA: TGCAGTGCCTTAAGAGGGAGCGGGGAGACCCAGTACTTC
CDR3 protein: CSALRGSGETQYF

V gene: TRBV15
D gene: -
J gene: TRBJ2-5
clone size: -
CDR3 DNA: TGTGCCAGTAGTATAGCCCAGCCGGTATCTCAAGAGACCCAGTACTTC
CDR3 protein: CASSIAQPVSQETQYF

V gene: TRBV11-3
D gene: -
J gene: TRBJ2-1
clone size: many
CDR3 DNA: TGTGCCAGCAGCTTACGGGGGACTGAGCAGTTCTTC
CDR3 protein: CASSLRGTEQFF

V gene: TRBV12-3/TRBV12-4
D gene: TRBD1
J gene: TRBJ1-5
clone size: many
CDR3 DNA: TGTGCCAGCAGTGCAATCGACAGGGTCGATCAGCCCCAGCATTTT
CDR3 protein: CASSAIDRVDQPQHF

V gene: TRBV10-3
D gene: TRBD2
J gene: TRBJ2-3
clone size: many
CDR3 DNA: TGTGCCATCAGTGCTGGGACTAGCGGAAGCACAGATACGCAGTATTTT
CDR3 protein: CAISAGTSGSTDTQYF

V gene: TRBV7-9
D gene: TRBD1
J gene: TRBJ2-7
clone size: many
CDR3 DNA: TGTGCCAGCAGCCCTGGGACAGGGGAAGAGCAGTACTTC
CDR3 protein: CASSPGTGEEQYF

V gene: TRBV2
D gene: -
J gene: TRBJ2-3
clone size: many
CDR3 DNA: TGTGCCACCGCGTGGGATACGCAGTATTTT
CDR3 protein: CATAWDTQYF

V gene: TRBV7-7
D gene: TRBD1
J gene: TRBJ2-1
clone size: -
CDR3 DNA: TGTGCCAGCAGCTCTGGGACAGTAAATGAGCAGTTCTTC
CDR3 protein: CASSSGTVNEQFF

V gene: TRBV2
D gene: -
J gene: TRBJ2-7
clone size: many
CDR3 DNA: TGTGCCAGCAGTGTACCCGGGAACTACGAGCAGTACTTC
CDR3 protein: CASSVPGNYEQYF

V gene: TRBV25-1
D gene: TRBD2
J gene: TRBJ2-5
clone size: -
CDR3 DNA: TGTGCCAGCAGTGCTCCCATCGGGGGGTACAGCCAAGAGACCCAGTACTTC
CDR3 protein: CASSAPIGGYSQETQYF

V gene: TRBV29-1
D gene: TRBD1
J gene: TRBJ2-7
clone size: -
CDR3 DNA: TGCAGCGTTGAAGACGCCGGGGGTACCAGGACAGGGAACTACGAGCAGTACTTC
CDR3 protein: CSVEDAGGTRTGNYEQYF

V gene: TRBV20-1
D gene: TRBD2
J gene: TRBJ2-1
clone size: -
CDR3 DNA: TGCAGTGCTAGAGCGGGAGGGGAGCAGTTCTTC
CDR3 protein: CSARAGGEQFF

V gene: TRBV20-1
D gene: TRBD2
J gene: TRBJ2-5
clone size: once
CDR3 DNA: TGCAGTGCTAGACTAGCGGGAGGGGACAGAGGAGAAGAGACCCAGTACTTC
CDR3 protein: CSARLAGGDRGEETQYF

V gene: TRBV6-1
D gene: TRBD2
J gene: TRBJ2-2
clone size: few
CDR3 DNA: TGTGCCAGCACCCACTTTATAGCGGGAGAGAGGGAGCTGTTTTTT
CDR3 protein: CASTHFIAGERELFF

V gene: TRBV7-9
D gene: TRBD2
J gene: TRBJ2-7
clone size: -
CDR3 DNA: TGTGCCAGCAGCTTGGGAGCGGGAGCCGAGCAGTACTTC
CDR3 protein: CASSLGAGAEQYF

V gene: TRBV10-2
D gene: TRBD2
J gene: TRBJ2-2
clone size: -
CDR3 DNA: TGCGCCAGCAGTGAAGGGACTAGCGGGGAGCTGTTTTTT
CDR3 protein: CASSEGTSGELFF

V gene: TRBV9
D gene: -
J gene: TRBJ1-1
clone size: many
CDR3 DNA: TGTGCCAGCAGCGTTATGGCAGCCGGGAACACTGAAGCTTTCTTT
CDR3 protein: CASSVMAAGNTEAFF

V gene: TRBV6-1
D gene: -
J gene: TRBJ1-5
clone size: many
CDR3 DNA: TGTGCCAGCATCGGGGATAGCAATCAGCCCCAGCATTTT
CDR3 protein: CASIGDSNQPQHF

V gene: TRBV10-3
D gene: -
J gene: TRBJ2-6
clone size: -
CDR3 DNA: TGTGCCATCAGTGAACGACAGAACTCTGGGGCCAACGTCCTGACTTTC
CDR3 protein: CAISERQNSGANVLTF

V gene: TRBV11-3
D gene: -
J gene: TRBJ2-2
clone size: few
CDR3 DNA: TGTGCCAGCAGCTTAGATTTGGTGGCCGGGGAGCTGTTTTTT
CDR3 protein: CASSLDLVAGELFF

V gene: TRBV7-6
D gene: -
J gene: TRBJ1-1
clone size: once
CDR3 DNA: TGTGCCAGCAGCAGGGGGGATTCAGTGAATGATGCTTTCTTT
CDR3 protein: CASSRGDSVNDAFF

V gene: TRBV20-1
D gene: TRBD2
J gene: TRBJ2-7
clone size: -
CDR3 DNA: TGCAGTGCTAGAGCTGGGGGAGGGAACACCGGGGAGCAGTACTTC
CDR3 protein: CSARAGGGNTGEQYF

V gene: TRBV4-1
D gene: -
J gene: TRBJ1-4
clone size: few
CDR3 DNA: TGCGCCAGCAGCCAAGAAGGGAAAGGGACCGAAAAACTGTTTTTT
CDR3 protein: CASSQEGKGTEKLFF

V gene: TRBV14
D gene: -
J gene: TRBJ1-4
clone size: -
CDR3 DNA: TGTGCCAGCAGCCAAGTCTCTAGCGGCAATGAAAAACTGTTTTTT
CDR3 protein: CASSQVSSGNEKLFF

V gene: TRBV5-4
D gene: TRBD2
J gene: TRBJ2-7
clone size: -
CDR3 DNA: TGTGCCAGCAGCATATCGGGGGGTTTCCACGAGCAGTACTTC
CDR3 protein: CASSISGGFHEQYF

V gene: TRBV28
D gene: -
J gene: TRBJ2-5
clone size: many
CDR3 DNA: TGTGCCAGCAGTGGCGGGTCCCGTGAGACCCAGTACTTC
CDR3 protein: CASSGGSRETQYF

V gene: TRBV7-8
D gene: -
J gene: TRBJ1-4
clone size: -
CDR3 DNA: TGTGCCAGCAGCTTAATGCACCTAGGCCTAAATGAAAAACTGTTTTTT
CDR3 protein: CASSLMHLGLNEKLFF